This record looks at one TCR beta chain sequence and its context. The V end lost 2 bases, the J end lost 2 bases, and 11 bases lay between the germline ends. CDR1 is SGHDT and CDR2 is YYEEEE in the germline V gene. The CDR3 runs to 14 residues. Assay used: immunoSEQ multiplex PCR; TCRdb lists only in-frame clones, some missing. The sample carries roughly 63,000 clones, 74% recorded once. The data belong to a study of blood T cell repertoires in COVID-19. On the study more broadly: The study drew acute and convalescent COVID-19 samples from the United States, Italy and Spain. T cells, B-cell-depleted T cells, or PBMCs supplied cDNA or gDNA.

Sequenced sample: peripheral blood. The J gene is TRBJ2-7, the V gene TRBV5-6, with D possibly matching TRBD2 (5 bases). This clonotype was obtained from a woman older than 75 with acute or convalescent COVID-19. This CDR3 is CASSLERRTYEQYF. The CDR3 DNA follows: TGTGCCAGCAGCTTAGAGCGGCGGACCTACGAGCAGTACTTC.